Presented here are 28 T cell receptor beta chains from one specimen sequenced in a study of beta chain features in type 1 diabetes (dated by TCRdb to 2016 to 2018). These receptors have no identified antigens. Receptor libraries were prepared by the immunoSEQ multiplex PCR assay. The entire isolated RNA was reverse transcribed using the High Capacity cDNA Reverse Transcription Kit, and thus expressed TCRB transcripts were sequenced. This immuneACCESS table, as held by TCRdb, lists in-frame sequences with V and J called but not all clones. Of the missing ones, under half trace to an unresolved V gene in checked studies; the others have no known cause. Here the sample has about 700,000 clones; around 15% occur a single time. The top ten constitute approximately 0.022% of the sample. General findings and caveats noted by the study authors: A moderate but significant shortening of TCRB CDR3 length was observed in type 1 diabetes patients in all four CD4+ subsets.

Sequencing was performed on naive CD4+ T cells from blood. The sample's cell subset or site label, in plain terms: true naive CD4+ T cells. The receptors shown here come from a man younger than 30 with type 1 diabetes.

This chain links TRBV29-1 with TRBJ1-5; D gene ambiguous. This CDR3 region has 12 residues. V was shortened by 4 bases and J by 6 bases, with 10 bases between the two germline ends. Germline lookup yields CDR1 SQVTM and CDR2 ANQGSEA. CDR3 loop: CSVGELGQPQHF. In DNA form, the CDR3 reads TGCAGCGTTGGGGAATTAGGTCAGCCCCAGCATTTT.

In this sample, this clone turned up a few times. V is TRBV29-1 and J is TRBJ2-1; D is unclear. Germline CDR1 and CDR2: SQVTM and ANQGSEA. V shed 0 bases and J shed 2 bases, with 5 bases lying between them. The CDR3 runs 13 residues. The CDR3: CSVEDSPYNEQFF. As DNA, the CDR3 is TGCAGCGTTGAAGACAGTCCCTACAATGAGCAGTTCTTC.

This clone appeared a few times. The rearrangement joins TRBV19 to TRBJ1-2, with D tentatively TRBD1 (6 bases). There are 13 residues in the CDR3. Germline V gives CDR1 LNHDA, CDR2 SQIVND (reference sequence). V shed 7 bases and J shed 4 bases, with 13 bases lying between them. This chain's CDR3 is CASNPRDTYGYTF. CDR3 nucleotide sequence: TGTGCCAGTAACCCGAGGGACACCTATGGCTACACCTTC.

The chain combines TRBV5-1 with TRBJ2-3, with a tentative D call TRBD2 (6 bases). CDR3 size: 14 residues. CDR1 and CDR2 from the germline V gene are SGHRS and YFSETQ. Trimming took off 4 bases at V and 0 bases at J, with 9 bases between the two ends. CDR3 residues: CASSVAVSTDTQYF. In nucleotides, the CDR3 is TGCGCCAGCAGCGTAGCGGTTAGCACAGATACGCAGTATTTT.

This clone was observed a handful of times. An end of the junction does not agree with germline; a read error may underlie this. The CDR3 region is CASRELGQGLYEQYF. CDR3 coding DNA: TGTGCCAGCCGTGAACTCGGGCAGGGACTCTACGAGCAGTACTTC. The rearrangement uses TRBV6-1 and TRBJ2-7; TRBD2 might be the D (6 bases). This CDR3 comprises 15 residues. Germline assignment: CDR1 MNHNS and CDR2 SASEGT.

This clone was seen more than once but under ten times. The genes are TRBV6-6 and TRBJ2-7; TRBD1 is a possible D gene (6 bases). V was trimmed by 0 bases and J by 2 bases, leaving 11 bases between them. This CDR3 has 15 amino acids. CDR1 MNHNY and CDR2 SVGAGI come from the germline V gene (reference sequence). The CDR3 bases are TGTGCCAGCAGTTACTCACCAGGGGAACCCTACGAGCAGTACTTC. Translating it yields CASSYSPGEPYEQYF.

The chain links TRBV5-6 to TRBJ2-3; no clear D. The CDR3 loop spans 14 amino acids. Per the germline V gene, CDR1 is SGHDT and CDR2 is YYEEEE. V lost 2 bases and J 1 base, leaving 8 bases between the germline ends. The CDR3, as DNA: TGTGCCAGCAGCTTACCGAGCGGCACAGATACGCAGTATTTT. It encodes CASSLPSGTDTQYF. The entire variable domain, with the rest obtained from reference TRBV5-6 and TRBJ2-3, is as follows: DAGVTQSPTHLIKTRGQQVTLRCSPKSGHDTVSWYQQALGQGPQFIFQYYEEEERQRGNFPDRFSGHQFPNYSSELNVNALLLGDSALYLCASSLPSGTDTQYFGPGTRLTVL.

The chain is built from TRBV30 and TRBJ2-3; D might be TRBD1 (5 bases). Looked up from germline, CDR1 is GTSNPN and CDR2 is SVGIG (reference sequence). This CDR3 comprises 14 residues. Trimming took 0 bases from V and 3 from J, leaving 10 bases between them. The CDR3 reads CAWSVSAGTDTQYF. The CDR3 DNA follows: TGTGCCTGGAGTGTATCGGCAGGGACAGATACGCAGTATTTT. The full variable domain, in which reference TRBV30 and TRBJ2-3 provide the parts outside the CDR3, is SQTIHQWPATLVQPVGSPLSLECTVEGTSNPNLYWYRQAAGRGLQLLFYSVGIGQISSEVPQNLSASRPQDRQFILSSKKLLLSDSGFYLCAWSVSAGTDTQYFGPGTRLTVL.

In this sample, this clone turned up once. The chain carries TRBV6-5 and TRBJ2-7; D call uncertain. V was pared by 9 bases and J by 2 bases, with 11 bases between. Germline V gene data show CDR1 as MNHEY and CDR2 as SVGAGI. The CDR3 has 12 residues. The CDR3 region is CASARSPYEQYF. The CDR3 DNA is TGTGCCAGTGCCAGGTCCCCCTACGAGCAGTACTTC.

This clone has just a few counts. This sequence joins TRBV18 and TRBJ1-1; no definite D call. This CDR3 comprises 17 residues. Germline V CDR1 and CDR2: KGHSH, LQKENI. Trimming stripped 0 bases from V and 0 bases from J, with 14 bases between. The CDR3 protein is CASSPPVTVEMNTEAFF. The CDR3 coding sequence is TGTGCCAGCTCACCACCGGTAACGGTAGAGATGAACACTGAAGCTTTCTTT.

This clone occurred a few times. This chain links TRBV25-1 with TRBJ1-2; D possibly corresponds to TRBD1 (6 bases). The CDR3 spans 12 residues. CDR1 is MGHDK and CDR2 is SYGVNS in the germline V gene. Between the trimmed V and J ends, which lost 8 bases and 4 bases, there was a span of 11 bases. DNA for the CDR3: TGTGCCAGCTCCTTACAGGGCTATGGCTACACCTTC. The encoded protein is CASSLQGYGYTF.

The chain joins TRBV6-5 to TRBJ2-3; TRBD2 might be the D (5 bases). V shed 5 bases and J shed 0 bases, with 9 bases lying between them. Germline loops: CDR1 MNHEY, CDR2 SVGAGI. The CDR3 contains 14 residues. The CDR3 DNA reads TGTGCCAGCAGTGGACTTTCAAGCACAGATACGCAGTATTTT. Protein sequence: CASSGLSSTDTQYF.

V gene TRBV30 combines with J gene TRBJ1-6; 12 positions agree with TRBD1. The CDR3 extends over 15 amino acids. Germline V gives CDR1 GTSNPN, CDR2 SVGIG (reference sequence). Trimming at V came to 2 bases and at J to 9 bases, leaving 5 bases not matched to a gene. This chain's CDR3 is CAWSTGTGGSSPLHF. CDR3 bases: TGTGCCTGGAGTACCGGGACAGGGGGCAGTTCACCCCTCCACTTT. Together with reference TRBV30 and TRBJ1-6, the CDR3 gives the full variable domain: SQTIHQWPATLVQPVGSPLSLECTVEGTSNPNLYWYRQAAGRGLQLLFYSVGIGQISSEVPQNLSASRPQDRQFILSSKKLLLSDSGFYLCAWSTGTGGSSPLHFGNGTRLTVT.

This clone has a handful of counts. This chain connects TRBV7-3 to TRBJ1-1; D is undetermined. Per germline, CDR1 SGHTA and CDR2 FQGTGA. This CDR3 is 14 amino acids long. With 1 base removed from V and 5 bases from J, the gap between germline ends came to 11 bases. The CDR3 coding sequence is TGTGCCAGCAGCTTAAGCGCCGTGGATACTGAAGCTTTCTTT. It translates to CASSLSAVDTEAFF.

This clone was counted only a few times. Other DNA variants within this sample encode the same CDR3. The chain links TRBV30 to TRBJ2-5; D possibly corresponds to TRBD1 (7 bases). Looked up from germline, CDR1 is GTSNPN and CDR2 is SVGIG (reference sequence). The ends were cut back, 3 bases at V and 5 bases at J, with 10 bases in the middle. The CDR3 length is 12 residues. CDR3 nucleotide sequence: TGTGCCTGGAGCGCAGGGGGGGAGACCCAGTACTTC. Protein sequence: CAWSAGGETQYF.

The chain recombines TRBV5-4 with TRBJ1-5, with a tentative D call TRBD1 (5 bases). Germline V gene data show CDR1 as SGHNT and CDR2 as YYREEE (reference sequence). The CDR3 has 17 residues. The V and J ends lost 0 bases and 0 bases respectively, with 13 bases between them. CDR3 nucleotides: TGTGCCAGCAGCTTGGGGGGGAGTGCGGGTAGCAATCAGCCCCAGCATTTT. Amino acid sequence: CASSLGGSAGSNQPQHF.

The chain joins TRBV27 to TRBJ2-7, with 11 bases lining up with TRBD1. The J segment lost 4 bases and the V segment lost 10 bases, leaving 6 bases of the junction unmatched. This CDR3 has 13 amino acids. In germline, CDR1 is MNHEY, CDR2 SMNVEV (reference sequence). CDR3 nucleotides: TGTGCCACAACCGGGACAGGGGGTTACGAGCAGTACTTC. This encodes CATTGTGGYEQYF.

This clone was observed a few times. The rearrangement links TRBV4-1 to TRBJ2-2, with 9 bases matching TRBD1. Losses at the gene ends were 1 base for V and 7 bases for J; bases not matched to a gene: 7. This CDR3 has 16 residues. CDR1 and CDR2 from the germline V gene are MGHRA and YSYEKL. CDR3 DNA: TGCGCCAGCAGCCAAGGGGACAGGGCTCGGGGCGGGGAGCTGTTTTTT. Its protein is CASSQGDRARGGELFF.

This clone has more than one count but fewer than ten. The chain couples TRBV5-6 to TRBJ2-1; D is tentatively TRBD1 or TRBD2 (5 bases each). CDR3 size: 15 residues. The germline CDR1 and CDR2 sequences are SGHDT and YYEEEE. V gave up 1 base and J gave up 5 bases, with 13 bases separating them. CDR3 DNA: TGTGCCAGCAGCTTGAGGGGACCTAAGGACAATGAGCAGTTCTTC. It translates to CASSLRGPKDNEQFF. The variable domain in full, completed from reference TRBV5-6 and TRBJ2-1, reads DAGVTQSPTHLIKTRGQQVTLRCSPKSGHDTVSWYQQALGQGPQFIFQYYEEEERQRGNFPDRFSGHQFPNYSSELNVNALLLGDSALYLCASSLRGPKDNEQFFGPGTRLTVL.

This clone was seen only a few times. J is TRBJ1-4 and V is TRBV30, with D possibly matching TRBD1 (5 bases). The CDR3 totals 13 residues. Trimming stripped 2 bases from V and 6 bases from J, with 10 bases between. In germline, CDR1 is GTSNPN, CDR2 SVGIG (reference sequence). The CDR3 bases are TGTGCCTGGAGTCCGGACACCCATGAAAAACTGTTTTTT. Its protein is CAWSPDTHEKLFF.

This chain uses TRBV9 with TRBJ2-7; TRBD2 might be the D (5 bases). The CDR3 extends over 13 amino acids. Germline loops: CDR1 SGDLS, CDR2 YYNGEE. Trimming pared 0 bases from V and 5 bases from J, leaving 9 bases between. CDR3 in amino acids: CASSVAFGNEQYF. As DNA, the CDR3 is TGTGCCAGCAGCGTAGCTTTCGGGAACGAGCAGTACTTC.

The chain has TRBV2 and TRBJ2-7; D uncertain. V lost 6 bases, J lost 2 bases, and 11 bases lay in between. Germline V gene sequence: CDR1 SNHLY, CDR2 FYNNEI. The CDR3 contains 13 residues. CDR3 DNA sequence: TGTGCCAGCAGGGTCGACACCACCTACGAGCAGTACTTC. Amino acid sequence: CASRVDTTYEQYF.

This clone was observed a few times. The chain links TRBV30 to TRBJ2-7; TRBD1 matches at 7 bases. CDR1 GTSNPN and CDR2 SVGIG come from the germline V gene (reference sequence). V dropped 0 bases and J dropped 2; count of bases not matched to a gene: 4. The CDR3 has 14 amino acids. The CDR3 loop is CAWSVPGGAYEQYF. In nucleotides, the CDR3 is TGTGCCTGGAGTGTACCAGGGGGAGCCTACGAGCAGTACTTC.

This clone was counted a few times. The CDR3 region is CASTDMSQGTYEQYF. The CDR3 bases are TGTGCCAGTACCGACATGTCGCAGGGGACCTACGAGCAGTACTTC. V and J are TRBV19 and TRBJ2-7; D perhaps matches TRBD1 (6 bases). The CDR3 length is 15 residues. Germline V gene lookup returns CDR1 LNHDA and CDR2 SQIVND (reference sequence). V dropped 7 bases and J dropped 2 bases, with 18 bases sitting between them.

This clone has a handful of counts. This rearrangement joins TRBV18 to TRBJ2-1; TRBD1 matches at 7 bases. With V trimmed by 3 bases and J by 5 bases, 7 bases remained unmatched. The CDR3 totals 15 residues. The germline gives CDR1 KGHSH, CDR2 LQKENI. The CDR3 DNA reads TGTGCCAGCTCACCTAGATGGGGACAGAACAATGAGCAGTTCTTC. It yields the protein CASSPRWGQNNEQFF.

This clone was counted between two and nine times. The rearrangement joins TRBV15 to TRBJ2-3; no definite D call. CDR1 and CDR2 (germline): LNHNV, YYDKDF (reference sequence). This CDR3 has 15 residues. Deletions cut 1 base from V and 4 bases from J, with 12 bases between. DNA for the CDR3: TGTGCCACCAGCAGAGCGGGTCCCTTGGCAGATACGCAGTATTTT. Protein sequence: CATSRAGPLADTQYF.

The chain's CDR3 is CASSRLTRAPTEQFF. The CDR3, as DNA: TGTGCCAGCAGCCGTCTAACCAGGGCCCCGACTGAGCAGTTCTTC. This rearrangement joins TRBV7-2 to TRBJ2-1; TRBD1 might be the D (5 bases). The CDR3 contains 15 residues. In germline, CDR1 is SGHTA, CDR2 FQGNSA. Trimming took 5 bases from V and 9 from J, leaving 20 bases between them.

This clone has only a few counts. The chain joins TRBV30 to TRBJ2-7, with 7 positions matching TRBD1. Germline V CDR1 and CDR2: GTSNPN, SVGIG (reference sequence). Unmatched junction bases numbered 5, after V lost 4 bases and J lost 2 bases. This CDR3 spans 13 amino acids. The CDR3 coding sequence is TGTGCCTGGAACCCCGGGACAGCCTACGAGCAGTACTTC. Translated, it gives CAWNPGTAYEQYF.